This passage covers 11 T cell receptor beta chains from one sample sequenced in a study of breast tumors, draining lymph nodes, adjacent tissues (dated by TCRdb to 2015 to 2016). Library preparation was by multiplex PCR. The sequencer listed for this sample is Illumina HiSeq 2000. TCRdb reworked the public reads: Q25 trimming with fastp, MiXCR clone assembly, productive beta chains retained. Entries are consolidated by CDR3 protein sequence, retaining the most common genes and DNA. This sample gives tens of thousands of distinct CDR3 sequences in total; roughly 23% of them show up just once. The ten largest clones take up 8% of the sample. The sequenced sample was breast tumor tissue. These receptors all stem from a female donor with breast cancer. Some clones in this sample may be carry-over from other donors' samples.

This clonotype was found many times. V gene TRBV5-1 combines with J gene TRBJ1-2, with 7 bases fitting TRBD1. Germline values: CDR1 SGHRS, CDR2 YFSETQ. This CDR3 comprises 11 residues. V trimming: 7 bases; J trimming: 4 bases; junction bases outside the gene matches: 1. As DNA, the CDR3 is TGCGCCAGCTACAGGGGCTATGGCTACACCTTC. Its protein is CASYRGYGYTF.

This clonotype was picked up many times. The chain links TRBV2 to TRBJ1-2; perhaps TRBD1 as D (5 bases). This CDR3 region has 14 residues. CDR1 is SNHLY and CDR2 is FYNNEI in the germline V gene. V lost 9 bases and J lost 4, with 18 bases in between. CDR3 sequence: CASPERQSFYGYTF. The DNA for the CDR3 is TGTGCCAGTCCAGAAAGACAGTCCTTCTATGGCTACACCTTC. The variable domain in full, completed from reference TRBV2 and TRBJ1-2, reads EPEVTQTPSHQVTQMGQEVILRCVPISNHLYFYWYRQILGQKVEFLVSFYNNEISEKSEIFDDQFSVERPDGSNFTLKIRSTKLEDSAMYFCASPERQSFYGYTFGSGTRLTVV.

This clonotype came up many times. The chain couples TRBV5-8 to TRBJ1-5; D is unresolved. V was clipped by 0 bases and J by 7 bases, with 14 bases between them. Germline V gives CDR1 SGHTS, CDR2 YDEGEE. This CDR3 is built from 15 residues. The CDR3 is CASSLEQPVGQPQHF. The CDR3 DNA is TGTGCCAGCAGCTTGGAACAGCCCGTCGGACAGCCCCAGCATTTT.

This clonotype has a count of ten or more. In DNA, the CDR3 is TGCGCCAGCAGCCAAGAACGACGTCTCTCTGGAAACACCATATATTTT. Encoded protein: CASSQERRLSGNTIYF. The chain joins TRBV4-1 to TRBJ1-3; D is ambiguous. This CDR3 has 16 amino acids. Germline assignment: CDR1 MGHRA and CDR2 YSYEKL. V dropped 0 bases and J dropped 0 bases, with 9 bases sitting between them.

There are a few counts of this clonotype. The V call is TRBV11-2, the J call TRBJ2-3; 9 bases are a match to TRBD2. Germline loops: CDR1 SGHAT, CDR2 FQNNGV. CDR3 length equals 18 residues. V lost 4 bases, J lost 5 bases, and 16 bases stayed unmatched. This CDR3 reads CASSSPGGVAGAVDTQYF. Written as DNA, the CDR3 is TGTGCCAGCAGCTCCCCTGGGGGGGTAGCGGGGGCAGTAGATACGCAGTATTTT.

This clonotype was counted ten times or more. The chain carries TRBV20-1 and TRBJ1-6; 7 nucleotides align to TRBD1. The CDR3 loop spans 12 amino acids. Germline V gives CDR1 DFQATT, CDR2 SNEGSKA (reference sequence). V trimming: 2 bases; J trimming: 10 bases; junction bases outside the gene matches: 2. CDR3 sequence (DNA): TGCAGTGCTAGAAAACAGGGGTCACCCCTCCACTTT. Protein: CSARKQGSPLHF.

This clonotype was observed at least ten times. The V and J genes are TRBV20-1 and TRBJ2-5; 8 positions agree with TRBD2. Losses at the gene ends were 8 bases for V and 4 bases for J; bases not matched to a gene: 6. The CDR3 covers 12 residues. CDR1 and CDR2 from the germline V gene are DFQATT and SNEGSKA (reference sequence). The CDR3 reads CSPLGLGETQYF. For the CDR3, the DNA is TGCAGTCCCCTGGGACTAGGAGAGACCCAGTACTTC.

This clonotype was recorded many times. The rearrangement links TRBV7-8 to TRBJ1-6; TRBD1 matches 7 bases. The CDR3 sequence is 17 residues long. V lost 2 bases, J lost 0 bases, and 4 bases stayed unmatched. The germline gives CDR1 SGHVS, CDR2 FQNEAQ. The chain's CDR3 is CASSLWDRSSYNSPLHF. The CDR3 DNA sequence: TGTGCCAGCAGCTTATGGGACAGAAGCTCCTATAATTCACCCCTCCACTTT.

This clonotype was seen many times. DNA for the CDR3: TGTGCCTGGAGTCTAGACAGGGGCCCATACTATGGCTACACCTTC. Translated: CAWSLDRGPYYGYTF. The rearrangement joins TRBV30 to TRBJ1-2; 8 positions agree with TRBD1. V trimming: 2 bases; J trimming: 3 bases; junction bases outside the gene matches: 8. Germline CDR1 is GTSNPN and CDR2 is SVGIG (reference sequence). There are 15 residues in the CDR3.

This clonotype was picked up many times. The chain links TRBV5-1 to TRBJ1-2, with 8 bases fitting TRBD1. The V gene end was trimmed by 4 bases and the J gene end by 2 bases; junction bases not matched to a gene: 7. Germline V gene sequence: CDR1 SGHRS, CDR2 YFSETQ. This CDR3 is built from 15 residues. The CDR3 nucleotides are TGCGCCAGCAGCACAGGACAGGGTGGGAACTATGGCTACACCTTC. Its protein product is CASSTGQGGNYGYTF.

This clonotype occurred many times. The DNA for the CDR3 is TGTGCCAGCAGCTTAGCAGCGGATACGCAGTATTTT. The encoded protein is CASSLAADTQYF. This chain connects TRBV7-6 to TRBJ2-3; D is ambiguous. CDR1 is SGHVS, CDR2 FNYEAQ, per germline. The V end was cut by 0 bases, the J end by 6 bases, with 4 bases between. This CDR3 is built from 12 residues.